Presented here are 5 T cell receptor beta chains from one specimen sequenced in a study of blood T cell repertoires in COVID-19. Generated by immunoSEQ multiplex PCR, the TCRdb table keeps only in-frame clones and is missing some. The sample lists about 380,000 clones; about 85% were seen once. Specimen: peripheral blood. The receptors come from a woman between 18 and 29 years old with acute or convalescent COVID-19.

This chain links TRBV15 with TRBJ2-2; 12 positions agree with TRBD2. This CDR3 contains 18 residues. In germline, CDR1 is LNHNV, CDR2 YYDKDF (reference sequence). V shed 7 bases and J 4 bases; nucleotides not matched to a gene: 13. CDR3 in DNA: TGTGCCACCAACCGTGGGCTAGCGGGAGGGGTTAGCACCGGGGAGCTGTTTTTT. It codes for CATNRGLAGGVSTGELFF.

This sequence joins TRBV6-1 and TRBJ2-1; 12 nucleotides match TRBD1. The CDR3 extends over 20 amino acids. Trimming at V came to 5 bases and at J to 4 bases, leaving 18 bases not matched to a gene. Germline CDR1 MNHNS, CDR2 SASEGT. The CDR3 DNA is TGTGCCAGCAGTAAAGTCGGGACAGGGGGCTTTTCATTCATGTACAATGAGCAGTTCTTC. Translating it yields CASSKVGTGGFSFMYNEQFF.

The chain has TRBV3-1 (or the pseudogene TRBV3-2) and TRBJ1-1; no clear D. V lost 4 bases to trimming and J lost 7 bases, with 10 bases between them. There are 12 residues in the CDR3. Germline V CDR1 and CDR2: LGHDT, YNNKEL (reference sequence). The CDR3 DNA follows: TGTGCCAGCAGCCCGCTGACGGGTGAAGCTTTCTTT. Its translation: CASSPLTGEAFF.

J is TRBJ2-7 and V is TRBV28, with 9 bases that match TRBD2. Germline CDR1 reads MDHEN; CDR2 reads SYDVKM. The CDR3 length is 16 residues. J lost 1 base, V lost 1 base, and 5 bases had no gene match. The CDR3 loop reads CASSLLEREDSYEQYF. The CDR3 DNA reads TGTGCCAGCAGTTTATTGGAGCGGGAGGATTCCTACGAGCAGTACTTC.

The chain has TRBV7-9 and TRBJ2-3; D gene unclear. Germline CDR1 reads SEHNR; CDR2 reads FQNEAQ (reference sequence). Trimming pared 5 bases from V and 5 bases from J, leaving 5 bases between. The length of the CDR3 is 11 residues. The CDR3 DNA reads TGTGCCAGCAGCCCCCTAGATACGCAGTATTTT. Translated: CASSPLDTQYF.